The clone carrying this T cell receptor (beta chain) occurred many times. The antigen is unknown. The record originates from a study of early T cells in non-severe SARS-CoV-2 infection. Across the whole study: The sequenced material was bulk RNA from unsorted whole blood, and its chains were unpaired.

Whole-study findings and limits: Clonotype matching in VDJdb favored anti-spike CD8 responses and did not capture private and CD4 specificities.

Attached unique molecular identifiers marked individual cDNA molecules. MiXCR, applied by TCRdb to the 5' RACE reads, yields one record per CDR3 protein. In the table there are about 27,000 distinct CDR3 sequences, just over 4% of which are singletons. The sequencing input was whole blood. This TCR came from an adult who was a healthcare worker with PCR-confirmed SARS-CoV-2 infection or an uninfected control (not recorded which).

CDR3 nucleotides: TGTGCCAGCAGCTTTCCCCGAGGAGCAACTAATGAAAAACTGTTTTTT. Its translation is CASSFPRGATNEKLFF. The chain combines TRBV7-6 with TRBJ1-4; no clear D gene. V gave up 3 bases and J gave up 0 bases, with 11 bases separating them. Germline CDR1 and CDR2: SGHVS and FNYEAQ. This CDR3 is built from 16 residues.